The text below deals with one T cell receptor beta chain. The antigen is undetermined. The CDR3 length is 14 residues. The ends were cut back, 10 bases at V and 4 bases at J, with 17 bases in the middle. Germline V lookup: CDR1 WSHSY, CDR2 SAAADI. This entry is derived from a study of a mutant IDH1 vaccine in newly diagnosed glioma. Time point denoted: week 23, last vaccination. A single vaccine dose contained 300 ug of mutant IDH1 20-mer peptide, and topical imiquimod was used with it. TCRdb's copy holds only in-frame clones and misses some; the assay was immunoSEQ multiplex PCR. The repertoire holds over 25,000 clones, with approximately 87% as singletons.

The receptor was isolated from a man aged 35 to 55 with glioma. The V and J genes are TRBV10-2 and TRBJ1-5, with a weak D call TRBD1 (6 bases). The sequenced sample was PBMCs, obtained from a glioma patient whose treatment included an IDH1 peptide vaccine. This CDR3 reads CAKYHRDQNQPQHF. The CDR3 DNA is TGCGCCAAATACCACAGGGATCAAAATCAGCCCCAGCATTTT.